These T cell receptor beta chains were read from a single sample in a study of OX40 agonist ivuxolimab in advanced cancers. The repertoire was sequenced with immunoSEQ multiplex PCR; TCRdb's copy has only in-frame clones and lacks some. Seen here are just under 65,000 clones, approximately 84% observed once, and the top ten hold about 9.1%. The source material was CD4+ or CD8+ T cells sorted from blood, sampled in a trial of the OX40 agonist ivuxolimab. The receptors originated from an adult with an advanced solid tumor such as melanoma, head and neck, liver or kidney cancer. The CDR3 runs from the conserved cysteine through the conserved F or W. D genes are given only for firm matches. Only some rows state a clone size, as once, few, many or a class for expanded clones.

cdr3_length,clone_size,v_call,j_call,d_call,cdr3_aa,cdr3_nt
15,once,TRBV15,TRBJ2-5,TRBD1,CATSSSINRGETQYF,TGTGCCACCAGCAGTTCGATTAACAGGGGGGAGACCCAGTACTTC
15,NA,TRBV15,TRBJ1-1,TRBD1,CATSRLTGKNTEAFF,TGTGCCACCAGCAGACTGACAGGGAAGAACACTGAAGCTTTCTTT
14,once,TRBV27,TRBJ1-1,TRBD1,CASSLADRVTEAFF,TGTGCCAGCAGTTTGGCGGACAGGGTTACTGAAGCTTTCTTT
16,NA,TRBV7-7,TRBJ1-3,NA,CASSPNPIGSGNTIYF,TGTGCTAGCAGTCCTAACCCCATTGGGTCTGGAAACACCATATATTTT
13,NA,TRBV21-1,TRBJ2-7,NA,CASILRGLYEQYF,TGTGCCAGCATCCTCAGGGGCCTCTACGAGCAGTACTTC
15,NA,TRBV5-6,TRBJ2-1,TRBD2,CASRDLAGGNNEQFF,TGTGCCAGCAGAGATCTAGCGGGGGGCAACAATGAGCAGTTCTTC
14,NA,TRBV7-8,TRBJ2-7,NA,CASSATALPYEQYF,TGTGCCAGCAGCGCGACAGCTCTACCCTACGAGCAGTACTTC
17,few,TRBV19,TRBJ1-1,TRBD1,CASSHPRGSSGKSEAFF,TGTGCCAGTAGTCACCCCAGGGGGTCTTCCGGGAAGTCTGAAGCTTTCTTT
12,NA,TRBV6-1,TRBJ1-1,NA,CARWTASTEAFF,TGTGCCAGATGGACAGCTTCCACTGAAGCTTTCTTT
16,NA,TRBV18,TRBJ1-2,NA,CASSPPHMVSNYGYTF,TGTGCCAGCTCACCGCCCCATATGGTGTCTAACTATGGCTACACCTTC
16,NA,TRBV9,TRBJ2-2,NA,CASSVTVGTVSGELFF,TGTGCCAGCAGCGTAACCGTCGGGACCGTTTCCGGGGAGCTGTTTTTT
15,once,TRBV9,TRBJ1-2,NA,CASSVESTSYYGYTF,TGTGCCAGCAGCGTAGAGTCGACTAGTTACTATGGCTACACCTTC
13,NA,TRBV29-1,TRBJ2-7,TRBD2,CSVAGRLADEQYF,TGCAGCGTTGCGGGTAGGCTAGCGGACGAGCAGTACTTC
14,NA,TRBV6-5,TRBJ2-7,NA,CASTMTSSSYEQYF,TGTGCCAGCACTATGACATCGAGCTCCTACGAGCAGTACTTC
14,NA,TRBV15,TRBJ1-1,NA,CATSRDWLDRGAFF,TGTGCCACCAGCAGAGATTGGTTGGACCGGGGAGCTTTCTTT
17,few,TRBV21-1,TRBJ1-5,NA,CASSNVPFDRINQPQHF,TGTGCCAGCAGCAATGTCCCCTTTGACAGGATCAATCAGCCCCAGCATTTT
15,NA,TRBV15,TRBJ2-2,NA,CATSRVSGLTGELFF,TGTGCCACCAGCAGGGTATCAGGGCTCACCGGGGAGCTGTTTTTT
15,NA,TRBV5-6,TRBJ2-7,NA,CASSPRRRGGYEQYF,TGTGCCAGCAGCCCCCGGAGGAGGGGAGGCTACGAGCAGTACTTC
15,NA,TRBV10-3,TRBJ2-7,NA,CAISNPEGGLYEQYF,TGTGCCATCAGTAACCCGGAGGGGGGTCTCTACGAGCAGTACTTC
14,NA,TRBV7-7,TRBJ2-7,TRBD1,CASSLDRGSYEQYF,TGTGCTAGCAGCTTAGACAGGGGTTCCTACGAGCAGTACTTC
16,NA,TRBV7-2,TRBJ2-5,TRBD2,CASSLGLAGGQETQYF,TGTGCCAGCAGCCTGGGACTAGCGGGAGGACAAGAGACCCAGTACTTC
15,NA,TRBV11-1,TRBJ1-2,TRBD1,CASSHRQGADYGYTF,TGTGCCAGCAGCCACAGACAGGGGGCGGATTATGGCTACACCTTC
15,few,TRBV7-6,TRBJ2-7,NA,CASSPFYGVTYEQYF,TGTGCCAGCAGCCCATTCTATGGGGTCACGTACGAGCAGTACTTC
14,once,TRBV29-1,TRBJ2-3,NA,CSVAGGTSTDTQYF,TGCAGCGTTGCAGGGGGGACTAGCACAGATACGCAGTATTTT
15,NA,TRBV7-9,TRBJ2-7,NA,CASSFRGAFDYEQYF,TGTGCCAGCAGCTTTAGGGGCGCTTTTGACTACGAGCAGTACTTC
12,NA,TRBV18,TRBJ1-5,NA,CASSLPNQPQHF,TGTGCCAGCTCACTTCCTAATCAGCCCCAGCATTTT
14,NA,TRBV5-1,TRBJ1-6,TRBD1,CASRVEQGAGALHF,TGCGCCAGCAGAGTCGAACAGGGGGCGGGGGCCCTCCACTTT
18,NA,TRBV19,TRBJ2-3,NA,CASSMGTDVVWFLDTQYF,TGTGCCAGTAGTATGGGGACCGACGTGGTTTGGTTCTTAGATACGCAGTATTTT
12,NA,TRBV2,TRBJ1-2,TRBD1,CASLWGGTGCTF,TGTGCCAGTCTCTGGGGGGGGACAGGCTGCACCTTC
14,NA,TRBV30,TRBJ2-3,TRBD2,CAWGGGAGTDTQYF,TGTGCCTGGGGCGGGGGGGCCGGCACAGATACGCAGTATTTT
15,NA,TRBV5-1,TRBJ2-3,TRBD1,CASSLGTGEVNTQYF,TGCGCCAGCAGCTTGGGGACAGGGGAAGTCAATACGCAGTATTTT
17,NA,TRBV4-3,TRBJ2-7,NA,CASSQDWGGTSSYEQYF,TGCGCCAGCAGCCAGGACTGGGGCGGGACGAGCTCCTACGAGCAGTACTTC
17,NA,TRBV27,TRBJ1-4,NA,CASSIFAPGTPNEKLFF,TGTGCCAGCAGTATCTTTGCCCCGGGGACACCTAATGAAAAACTGTTTTTT
13,few,TRBV2,TRBJ1-2,TRBD1,CASRAGTDYGYTF,TGTGCCAGCAGGGCGGGGACAGACTATGGCTACACCTTC
13,NA,TRBV6-5,TRBJ2-1,NA,CASSLGQYYRQFF,TGTGCCAGCAGTCTCGGACAGTACTATAGGCAGTTCTTC
16,NA,TRBV4-3,TRBJ1-4,NA,CASSQDAGQGREKLFF,TGCGCCAGCAGCCAAGACGCGGGCCAGGGGAGGGAAAAACTGTTTTTT
15,NA,TRBV7-9,TRBJ1-5,TRBD1,CASSDTTGSNQPQHF,TGTGCCAGCAGCGACACGACAGGGAGCAATCAGCCCCAGCATTTT
14,NA,TRBV7-3,TRBJ2-1,TRBD2,CASSLTAGVGEQFF,TGTGCCAGCAGCTTAACTGCGGGAGTAGGTGAGCAGTTCTTC
14,NA,TRBV10-3,TRBJ2-7,TRBD2,CATTRLAGAYEQYF,TGTGCCACCACCCGACTAGCGGGGGCCTACGAGCAGTACTTC
15,few,TRBV14,TRBJ2-1,NA,CASSRPTGAYNEQFF,TGTGCCAGCAGCCGGCCGACAGGAGCCTACAATGAGCAGTTCTTC
13,NA,TRBV5-8,TRBJ1-2,NA,CASSLGKYYGYTF,TGTGCCAGCAGCTTGGGGAAATACTATGGCTACACCTTC
15,NA,TRBV7-2,TRBJ2-7,TRBD1,CAGSLVGQGTYEQYF,TGTGCCGGCAGCTTAGTGGGACAGGGCACGTACGAGCAGTACTTC
19,NA,TRBV27,TRBJ1-4,TRBD1,CASLQTGTGRWATNEKLFF,TGTGCCAGCCTCCAAACCGGGACAGGGAGGTGGGCAACTAATGAAAAACTGTTTTTT
20,NA,TRBV7-6,TRBJ2-1,NA,CASSFPSGLSQGGLSNEQFF,TGTGCCAGCAGCTTCCCGTCAGGACTATCTCAGGGGGGCCTGAGCAATGAGCAGTTCTTC
13,NA,TRBV19,TRBJ1-5,NA,CASTDYSNQPQHF,TGTGCCAGTACAGATTATAGCAATCAGCCCCAGCATTTT
12,NA,TRBV29-1,TRBJ1-2,NA,CSVDPGDYGYTF,TGCAGCGTTGATCCCGGGGATTATGGCTACACCTTC
17,NA,TRBV18,TRBJ2-2,TRBD1,CASSAIPGQEHTGELFF,TGTGCCAGCTCAGCGATACCGGGACAGGAGCACACCGGGGAGCTGTTTTTT
13,NA,TRBV10-3,TRBJ1-2,TRBD1,CAISPDDRVGYTF,TGTGCCATCAGCCCAGACGACAGGGTCGGCTACACCTTC
13,once,TRBV7-3,TRBJ2-7,NA,CASSPQSGYEQYF,TGTGCCAGCAGCCCCCAGAGCGGCTACGAGCAGTACTTC
15,NA,TRBV5-1,TRBJ1-2,TRBD1,CASSPTGGGFYGYTF,TGCGCCAGCAGCCCGACAGGGGGCGGCTTCTATGGCTACACCTTC
11,NA,TRBV2,TRBJ2-3,NA,CASLLAVTQYF,TGTGCCAGCCTACTAGCAGTTACGCAGTATTTT
17,NA,TRBV9,TRBJ1-3,NA,CASSVATGDISGNTIYF,TGTGCCAGCAGCGTAGCTACGGGGGACATCTCTGGAAACACCATATATTTT
14,NA,TRBV19,TRBJ1-2,NA,CASSGQIYNYGYTF,TGTGCCAGTAGTGGACAGATCTATAACTATGGCTACACCTTC
16,NA,TRBV7-2,TRBJ2-1,TRBD2,CASSWGVAGFYNEQFF,TGTGCCAGCAGCTGGGGGGTAGCGGGATTCTACAATGAGCAGTTCTTC
15,NA,TRBV27,TRBJ1-4,NA,CASKSFRGPNEKLFF,TGTGCCAGCAAGAGTTTTCGGGGCCCTAATGAAAAACTGTTTTTT
14,NA,TRBV13,TRBJ1-1,NA,CASSLGGSDTEAFF,TGTGCCAGCAGCTTAGGGGGCAGCGACACTGAAGCTTTCTTT
12,NA,TRBV5-6,TRBJ1-2,NA,CASSLGGGGYTF,TGTGCCAGCAGCTTGGGGGGCGGCGGCTACACCTTC
13,NA,TRBV5-6,TRBJ2-7,NA,CASSPWAFYEQYF,TGTGCCAGCAGCCCCTGGGCTTTCTACGAGCAGTACTTC